These 15 T cell receptor beta chains originate from one sample sequenced in a study of CD8 T cells in Susac syndrome. Reverse transcription of about 0.5 to 1 ug RNA was carried out with random hexamers. One entry per CDR3 protein, called by TCRdb with MiXCR from the immunoSEQ multiplex PCR reads. The data show more than 95,000 distinct CDR3 sequences, 85% to 95% seen once. The sample consisted of CD8+ T cells from PBMCs. These receptors originate from a human donor with multiple sclerosis.

The chain joins TRBV19 to TRBJ2-6; D unresolved. CDR1 LNHDA and CDR2 SQIVND come from the germline V gene (reference sequence). V lost 10 bases to trimming and J lost 1 base, with 8 bases between them. The CDR3 is 13 residues long. The CDR3 coding sequence is TGTGCCACCTCGAGATCTGGGGCCAACGTCCTGACTTTC. This gives the protein CATSRSGANVLTF. Combining the CDR3 with reference TRBV19 and TRBJ2-6 gives the whole variable domain DGGITQSPKYLFRKEGQNVTLSCEQNLNHDAMYWYRQDPGQGLRLIYYSQIVNDFQKGDIAEGYSVSREKKESFPLTVTSAQKNPTAFYLCATSRSGANVLTFGAGSRLTVL.

The chain couples TRBV20-1 to TRBJ2-5, with D perhaps being TRBD1 or TRBD2 (7 bases each). Trimming removed 0 bases at V and 5 bases at J, with 25 bases between. The germline V gene has CDR1 DFQATT and CDR2 SNEGSKA (reference sequence). The CDR3 covers 18 residues. This CDR3 reads CSARDDERTGMGGETQYF. CDR3 sequence (DNA): TGCAGTGCTAGAGACGACGAGCGGACAGGCATGGGGGGGGAGACCCAGTACTTC.

The V and J genes are TRBV6-6 and TRBJ1-2; 11 bases map to TRBD1. This CDR3 comprises 14 residues. Germline CDR1 and CDR2: MNHNY and SVGAGI (reference sequence). The V and J ends lost 10 bases and 7 bases, in that order; junction bases with no gene match: 11. The CDR3 nucleotides are TGTGCCACCGGGGACAGGGGGGTGGATGGTGGCTACACCTTC. This translates into CATGDRGVDGGYTF.

This chain links TRBV5-6 with TRBJ1-3; D uncertain. Looked up from germline, CDR1 is SGHDT and CDR2 is YYEEEE. The CDR3 totals 15 residues. Trimming pared 3 bases from V and 4 bases from J, leaving 14 bases between. The CDR3 region is CASSYGQATGNTIYF. CDR3 nucleotide sequence: TGTGCCAGCAGCTACGGGCAGGCTACAGGAAACACCATATATTTT. The full variable domain, in which reference TRBV5-6 and TRBJ1-3 provide the parts outside the CDR3, is DAGVTQSPTHLIKTRGQQVTLRCSPKSGHDTVSWYQQALGQGPQFIFQYYEEEERQRGNFPDRFSGHQFPNYSSELNVNALLLGDSALYLCASSYGQATGNTIYFGEGSWLTVV.

The chain combines TRBV9 with TRBJ2-1; D might be TRBD1 or TRBD2, each matching 5 bases. Trimming took 4 bases from V and 6 from J, leaving 14 bases between them. From germline, CDR1 is SGDLS and CDR2 YYNGEE. CDR3 length: 14 amino acids. The CDR3 reads CASSPGAALNEQFF. The CDR3 DNA sequence: TGTGCCAGCAGCCCCGGGGCAGCCCTCAATGAGCAGTTCTTC.

CDR3 region: CASSLETGIQETQYF. The CDR3 nucleotides read TGTGCCAGCAGCTTAGAGACAGGGATTCAAGAGACCCAGTACTTC. The chain combines TRBV7-6 with TRBJ2-5; 7 bases line up with TRBD1. The germline V gene has CDR1 SGHVS and CDR2 FNYEAQ. This CDR3 comprises 15 residues. V gave up 1 base and J gave up 2 bases; unmatched junction bases: 4.

V is TRBV7-9 and J is TRBJ1-2; 7 bases map to TRBD1. The germline V gene encodes CDR1 SEHNR and CDR2 FQNEAQ (reference sequence). J lost 6 bases, V lost 5 bases, and 9 bases had no gene match. The CDR3 is 14 amino acids. CDR3 amino acids: CASSPSDRIDGYTF. For the CDR3, the DNA is TGTGCCAGCAGCCCCTCGGACAGGATCGATGGCTACACCTTC. The whole variable domain, filled in from reference TRBV7-9 and TRBJ1-2, reads DTGVSQNPRHKITKRGQNVTFRCDPISEHNRLYWYRQTLGQGPEFLTYFQNEAQLEKSRLLSDRFSAERPKGSFSTLEIQRTEQGDSAMYLCASSPSDRIDGYTFGSGTRLTVV.

The rearrangement links TRBV6-5 to TRBJ1-2, with D tentatively TRBD1 (5 bases). Germline V gene lookup returns CDR1 MNHEY and CDR2 SVGAGI. The length of the CDR3 is 13 residues. The V end lost 0 bases, the J end lost 8 bases, and 10 bases lay between the germline ends. CDR3 protein: CASSYSIRDGYTF. The CDR3 region has the DNA TGTGCCAGCAGTTACTCGATAAGGGACGGCTACACCTTC.

The rearrangement links TRBV4-1 to TRBJ2-2, with D tentatively TRBD1 (5 bases). V lost 6 bases and J lost 8, with 13 bases in between. The germline V gene has CDR1 MGHRA and CDR2 YSYEKL. The CDR3 loop spans 13 amino acids. CDR3 protein: CASSFTGQGELFF. In DNA form, the CDR3 reads TGCGCCAGCAGTTTCACAGGTCAGGGGGAGCTGTTTTTT.

The rearrangement uses TRBV19 and TRBJ2-4; D remains unclear. CDR3 length: 15 amino acids. The V end lost 5 bases, the J end lost 3 bases, and 14 bases lay between the germline ends. CDR1 and CDR2 from the germline V gene are LNHDA and SQIVND (reference sequence). The CDR3 DNA follows: TGTGCCAGTAGTTTACTGGGTCCGTTCAAAAACATTCAGTACTTC. Protein: CASSLLGPFKNIQYF.

The rearrangement uses TRBV6-2 or TRBV6-3 and TRBJ2-2; D not certain. Germline V lookup: CDR1 MNHEY, CDR2 SVGEGT. Trimming cost V 7 bases and J 2 bases, with 2 bases left between them. The CDR3 runs 11 residues. The CDR3 DNA sequence: TGTGCCAGCACCAACACCGGGGAGCTGTTTTTT. Translation gives CASTNTGELFF.

This clonotype was picked up one time. The chain has TRBV12-3 or TRBV12-4 and TRBJ2-2; no clear D gene. The CDR3 contains 16 residues. V shed 5 bases and J shed 1 base, with 14 bases lying between them. The CDR3 DNA is TGTGCCAGCAGTACCTTCGGCGGAGAGAACACCGGGGAGCTGTTTTTT. Protein sequence: CASSTFGGENTGELFF.

The V call is TRBV20-1, the J call TRBJ2-1; 9 bases fit TRBD2. Germline-derived CDR1 and CDR2 are DFQATT and SNEGSKA (reference sequence). CDR3 length: 14 amino acids. The J segment lost 5 bases and the V segment lost 3 bases, leaving 5 bases of the junction unmatched. The CDR3 nucleotides are TGCAGTGCTAGGCCCCTAGCGGGGAACAATGAGCAGTTCTTC. Protein sequence: CSARPLAGNNEQFF.

The chain joins TRBV5-1 to TRBJ1-2, with D unresolved. Per the germline V gene, CDR1 is SGHRS and CDR2 is YFSETQ. V was trimmed by 4 bases and J by 7 bases, leaving 20 bases between them. The CDR3 has 15 residues. CDR3 DNA sequence: TGCGCCAGCAGCCTCTTCGGACCCTCAGGACGTGGCTACACCTTC. It codes for CASSLFGPSGRGYTF.

CDR3 loop: CANLQGAKNEQYF. In nucleotides, the CDR3 is TGTGCCAACCTACAGGGGGCTAAGAACGAGCAGTACTTC. The rearrangement links TRBV9 to TRBJ2-7, with 9 bases fitting TRBD1. The CDR3 is made up of 13 amino acids. Germline V lookup: CDR1 SGDLS, CDR2 YYNGEE. With 9 bases clipped from V and 5 bases from J, the junction kept 9 bases outside the gene matches.